The rows below give T cell receptor beta chains drawn from one sample of a study of T cell repertoires in cytomegalovirus infection. Via MiXCR, TCRdb re-called the reads, giving one row per CDR3 protein. The sample has 200,000 to 300,000 distinct CDR3 sequences, 8% to 9.5% seen once; the top ten hold approximately 16%. The sample comprised PBMCs. The receptors were gathered from a human donor in good health (CMV status not recorded). Some clones in this sample may be carry-over from other donors' samples. Each CDR3 is given with its conserved first and last residue. D genes are given only for firm matches. Only some rows state a clone size, as once, few, many or a class for expanded clones.

clone_size	v_call	d_call	j_call	cdr3_nt	cdr3_aa
-	TRBV7-6	-	TRBJ1-4	TGTGCCAGCAGCTTAGGGCAGGGCTTAATCCTGGAAAAACTGTTTTTT	CASSLGQGLILEKLFF
-	TRBV20-1	-	TRBJ2-7	TGCAGTGCTAGAGAGAGGGGGGTAATTAGGCAGTACTTC	CSARERGVIRQYF
many	TRBV7-8	-	TRBJ2-5	TGTGCCAGCAGCCCAGGACGGAGCCGGGGGTGGGAGACCCAGTACTTC	CASSPGRSRGWETQYF
many	TRBV7-2	TRBD1	TRBJ1-2	TGTGCCAGCAGCTTGGCGACAGGGAACTATGGCTACACCTTC	CASSLATGNYGYTF
many	TRBV29-1	TRBD1	TRBJ2-7	TGCAGCGTTGAAGAGGGGACAGGACCCTACGAGCAGTACTTC	CSVEEGTGPYEQYF
many	TRBV7-8	-	TRBJ1-3	TGTGCCAGCAGCTCCCGAACAGGGCGCTCTGGAAACACCATATATTTT	CASSSRTGRSGNTIYF
-	TRBV6-5	-	TRBJ2-5	TGTGCCAGCAGCCCCGGGCTGGAACAGACCCAGTACTTC	CASSPGLEQTQYF
-	TRBV12-3/TRBV12-4	TRBD1	TRBJ2-7	TGTGCCAGCAGCACGGACAGGGGGCCGGGCGAGCAGTACTTC	CASSTDRGPGEQYF
few	TRBV19	-	TRBJ2-1	TGTGCCAGTGTAGGGGGCCGTCCTGGAGGAGGGGGGATTGAGCAGTTCTTC	CASVGGRPGGGGIEQFF
few	TRBV5-5	TRBD1	TRBJ2-4	TGTGCCAGCAGCTCACTCTTCCGGGACAGGGTAGCCAAAAACATTCAGTACTTC	CASSSLFRDRVAKNIQYF
many	TRBV12-3/TRBV12-4	-	TRBJ1-6	TGTGCCAGCAGTTTAGGTTCAGGGCATACTATCTCCTATAATTCACCCCTCCACTTT	CASSLGSGHTISYNSPLHF
many	TRBV12-3/TRBV12-4	TRBD1	TRBJ1-5	TGTGCCAGCAGTCTACAGGGGGTGGATCAGCCCCAGCATTTT	CASSLQGVDQPQHF
many	TRBV12-3/TRBV12-4	TRBD2	TRBJ2-4	TGTGCCAGCAGTCTAGCGGGAGCCGGGGGAAACATTCAGTACTTC	CASSLAGAGGNIQYF
many	TRBV7-8	-	TRBJ2-1	TGTGCCAGCAGCCCTGGAGGTAGCTCCTACAATGAGCAGTTCTTC	CASSPGGSSYNEQFF
many	TRBV7-2	TRBD1	TRBJ2-5	TGTGCCAGCAGCCACGGACAGGGGCGATGGGAAGAGACCCAGTACTTC	CASSHGQGRWEETQYF
many	TRBV7-2	-	TRBJ1-3	TGTGCCAGCAGCCCCCTGCTGGCGGTCGGAAACACCATATATTTT	CASSPLLAVGNTIYF
many	TRBV7-8	TRBD2	TRBJ2-4	TGTGCCAGCAGCTTAGATCGGGGGGGAAACATTCAGTACTTC	CASSLDRGGNIQYF
-	TRBV6-2/TRBV6-3	-	TRBJ1-4	TGTGCCAGCAGTTACTCGGCAAGGGCTAATGAAAAACTGTTTTTT	CASSYSARANEKLFF
few	TRBV24-1	-	TRBJ2-6	TGTGCCACCAGTGGGAGTGGGGCCAACGTCCTGACTTTC	CATSGSGANVLTF
many	TRBV7-8	TRBD1	TRBJ1-5	TGTGCCAGCAGCCCCCAAACTCTCCGGGACAGGGGGATGGATTTT	CASSPQTLRDRGMDF
many	TRBV7-9	-	TRBJ2-3	TGTGCCAGCAGCTTAGCGCTAAGGGGCCGCACAGATACGCAGTATTTT	CASSLALRGRTDTQYF
many	TRBV10-3	TRBD1	TRBJ1-1	TGTGCCATCAGCACAGGGGCGGTTGAAGCTTTCTTT	CAISTGAVEAFF
many	TRBV7-2	TRBD1	TRBJ1-3	TGTGCCAGCAGCTTGGGGACAGGGAGTAACACCATATATTTT	CASSLGTGSNTIYF
few	TRBV3-1	-	TRBJ2-7	TGTGCCAGCAGCCAAGATGTCCCACACGAGCAGTACTTC	CASSQDVPHEQYF
many	TRBV7-2	-	TRBJ2-1	TGTGCCAGCGGGAGTGGTGAGCAGTTCTTC	CASGSGEQFF
few	TRBV19	-	TRBJ1-5	TGTGCCAGTACCCCCTTCTCGGGGCCCCGGGAGCCCCAGCATTTT	CASTPFSGPREPQHF
many	TRBV7-2	TRBD1	TRBJ1-2	TGTGCCAGCAGCTTGGTCGGGACAGCCACAGGAGGCTATGGCTACACCTTC	CASSLVGTATGGYGYTF
many	TRBV7-2	-	TRBJ2-7	TGTGCCAGCAGCTTAGAGTTCGTGACTAGCTACGAGCAGTACTTC	CASSLEFVTSYEQYF
many	TRBV20-1	TRBD1	TRBJ1-5	TGCAGTGCTCGGGACAGGGCGGGACAGCCCCAGCATTTT	CSARDRAGQPQHF
many	TRBV28	-	TRBJ2-5	TGTGCCAGCAGTTTACCCCACCCTCCCGGGCTCCGAGGGGAGACCCAGTACTTC	CASSLPHPPGLRGETQYF
-	TRBV7-9	-	TRBJ1-1	TGTGCCAGCAGCTTAGCACACAACACTGAAGCTTTCTTT	CASSLAHNTEAFF
few	TRBV7-3	TRBD1	TRBJ2-7	TGTGCCAGCAGCTCGTCCGGGACAGGGAAGGACGAGCAGTACTTC	CASSSSGTGKDEQYF
few	TRBV20-1	TRBD1	TRBJ2-7	TGCAGTGCTAGGGGGACAGGGGGAAACCTCTACGAGCAGTACTTC	CSARGTGGNLYEQYF
many	TRBV7-2	-	TRBJ2-1	TGTGCCAGCAGCTTAACCCGCTGGGATGAGCAGTTCTTC	CASSLTRWDEQFF
many	TRBV7-2	-	TRBJ1-5	TGTGCCAGCAACTTAGGGGCAGACGGTCAGCCCCAGCATTTT	CASNLGADGQPQHF
few	TRBV28	TRBD1	TRBJ2-7	TGTGCCAGCAGTCCCCCGCGACAGGGGGTCTCCGAGCAGTACTTC	CASSPPRQGVSEQYF
many	TRBV7-2	TRBD1	TRBJ2-3	TGTGCCAGCAGCCCAGGTAGAGGGACAGGGGTAACAGATACGCAGTATTTT	CASSPGRGTGVTDTQYF
-	TRBV5-1	-	TRBJ2-2	TGCGCCAGCAGCTTTACGGACAGCACCGGGGAGCTGTTTTTT	CASSFTDSTGELFF
many	TRBV6-2/TRBV6-3	-	TRBJ2-7	TGTGCCAGCAGTTTTGGCAGGGACTCTACATTTGCGGGGGAGCAGTACTTC	CASSFGRDSTFAGEQYF
few	TRBV4-1	TRBD1	TRBJ1-5	TGCGCCAGCAGCCAAGAAATGGGACAGGGCAGTCAGCCCCAGCATTTT	CASSQEMGQGSQPQHF
-	TRBV29-1	-	TRBJ1-2	TGCAGCGTTGACGCAGGAGCCGCAACCTATGGCTACACCTTC	CSVDAGAATYGYTF
many	TRBV6-6	-	TRBJ1-1	TGTGCCAGCAGTGCACTGGACGTAATCCTTATGAACACTGAAGCTTTCTTT	CASSALDVILMNTEAFF
-	TRBV20-1	TRBD2	TRBJ2-7	TGCAGTGCTAGAGACCCCTGGGGGACTAGCGCCTCCTACGAGCAGTACTTC	CSARDPWGTSASYEQYF
-	TRBV20-1	TRBD2	TRBJ2-2	TGCAGTGCCGGACTAGCGGGCCTCGGGAGCACCGGGGAGCTGTTTTTT	CSAGLAGLGSTGELFF
few	TRBV7-9	-	TRBJ2-3	TGTGCCAGCAGCCCCATGGGAGATACGCAGTATTTT	CASSPMGDTQYF
many	TRBV7-2	-	TRBJ2-3	TGTGCCAGCAGCCCCCGTCCGGCAGGGCTTGCAGATACGCAGTATTTT	CASSPRPAGLADTQYF
few	TRBV4-2	-	TRBJ1-4	TGTGCCAGCAGCCCACGACATTCATTTCTTGAAAAACTGTTTTTT	CASSPRHSFLEKLFF
few	TRBV11-2	-	TRBJ2-7	TGTGCCAGCAGCTCCCAGGGGGGGGGCTACGAGCAGTACTTC	CASSSQGGGYEQYF